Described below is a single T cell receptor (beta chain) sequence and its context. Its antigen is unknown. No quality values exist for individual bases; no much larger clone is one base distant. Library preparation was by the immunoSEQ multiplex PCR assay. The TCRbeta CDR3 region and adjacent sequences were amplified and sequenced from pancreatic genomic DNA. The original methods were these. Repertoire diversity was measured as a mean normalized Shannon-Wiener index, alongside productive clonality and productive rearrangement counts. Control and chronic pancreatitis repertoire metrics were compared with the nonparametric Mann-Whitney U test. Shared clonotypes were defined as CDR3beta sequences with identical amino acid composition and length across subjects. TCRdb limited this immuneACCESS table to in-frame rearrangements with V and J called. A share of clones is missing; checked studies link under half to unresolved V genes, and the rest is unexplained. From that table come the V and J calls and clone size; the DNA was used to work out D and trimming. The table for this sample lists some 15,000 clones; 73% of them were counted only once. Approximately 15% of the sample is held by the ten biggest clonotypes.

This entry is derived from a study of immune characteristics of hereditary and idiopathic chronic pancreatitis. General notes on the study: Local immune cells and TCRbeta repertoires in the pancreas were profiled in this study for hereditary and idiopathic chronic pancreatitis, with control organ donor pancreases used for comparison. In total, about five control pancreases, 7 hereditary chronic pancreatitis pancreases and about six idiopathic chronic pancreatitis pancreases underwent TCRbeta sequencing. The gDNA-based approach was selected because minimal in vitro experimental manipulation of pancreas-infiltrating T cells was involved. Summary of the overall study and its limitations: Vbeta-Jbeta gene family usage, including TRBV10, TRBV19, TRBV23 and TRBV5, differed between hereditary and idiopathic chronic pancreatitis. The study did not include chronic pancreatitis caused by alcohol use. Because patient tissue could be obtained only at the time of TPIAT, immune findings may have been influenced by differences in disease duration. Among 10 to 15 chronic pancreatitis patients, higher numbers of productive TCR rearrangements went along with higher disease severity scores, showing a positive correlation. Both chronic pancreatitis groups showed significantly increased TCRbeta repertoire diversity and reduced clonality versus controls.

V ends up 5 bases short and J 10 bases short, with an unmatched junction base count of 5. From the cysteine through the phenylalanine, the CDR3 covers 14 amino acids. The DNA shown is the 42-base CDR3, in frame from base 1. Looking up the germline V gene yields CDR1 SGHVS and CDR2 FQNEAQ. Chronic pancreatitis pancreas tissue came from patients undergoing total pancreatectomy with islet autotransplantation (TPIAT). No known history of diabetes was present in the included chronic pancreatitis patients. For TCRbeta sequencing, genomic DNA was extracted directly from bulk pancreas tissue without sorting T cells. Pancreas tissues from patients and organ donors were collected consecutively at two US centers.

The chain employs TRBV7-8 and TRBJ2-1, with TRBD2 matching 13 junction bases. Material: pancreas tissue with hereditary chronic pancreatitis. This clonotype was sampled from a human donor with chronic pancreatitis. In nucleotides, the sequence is TGTGCCAGCAGCCGGACTAGCGGGAGAAAAGAGCAGTTCTTC. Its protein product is CASSRTSGRKEQFF.